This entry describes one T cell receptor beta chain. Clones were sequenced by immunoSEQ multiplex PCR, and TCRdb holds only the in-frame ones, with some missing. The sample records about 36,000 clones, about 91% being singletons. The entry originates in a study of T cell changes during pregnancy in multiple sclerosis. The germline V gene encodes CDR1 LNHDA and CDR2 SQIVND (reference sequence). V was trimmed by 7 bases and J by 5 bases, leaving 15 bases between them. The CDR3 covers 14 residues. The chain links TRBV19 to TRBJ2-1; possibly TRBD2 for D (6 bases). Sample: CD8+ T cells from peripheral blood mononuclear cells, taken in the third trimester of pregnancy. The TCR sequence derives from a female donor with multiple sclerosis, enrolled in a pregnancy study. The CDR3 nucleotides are TGTGCCAGTAAAGCTGCGGGACCCAACAATGAGCAGTTCTTC. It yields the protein CASKAAGPNNEQFF.